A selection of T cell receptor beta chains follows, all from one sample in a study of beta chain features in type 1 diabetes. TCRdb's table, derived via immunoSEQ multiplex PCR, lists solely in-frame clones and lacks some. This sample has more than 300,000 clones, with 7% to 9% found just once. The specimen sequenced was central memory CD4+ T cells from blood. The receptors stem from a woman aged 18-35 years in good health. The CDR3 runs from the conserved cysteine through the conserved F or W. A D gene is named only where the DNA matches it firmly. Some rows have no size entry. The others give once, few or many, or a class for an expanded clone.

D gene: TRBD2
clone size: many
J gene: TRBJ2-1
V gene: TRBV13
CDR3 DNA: TGTGCCAGCAGAGACCGACTAGCGGCCTCCTACAATGAGCAGTTCTTC
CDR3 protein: CASRDRLAASYNEQFF

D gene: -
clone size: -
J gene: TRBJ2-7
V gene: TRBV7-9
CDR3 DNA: TGTGCCAGCAGCTTACAAGGCGGTCCTTACGAGCAGTACTTC
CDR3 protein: CASSLQGGPYEQYF

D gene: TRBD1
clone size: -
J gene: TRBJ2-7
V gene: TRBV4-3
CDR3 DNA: TGCGCCAGCAGCCAAGGCCCAACAGGGGCAAGGGAGCAGTACTTC
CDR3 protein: CASSQGPTGAREQYF

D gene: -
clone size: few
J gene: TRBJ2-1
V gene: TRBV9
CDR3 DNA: TGTGCCAGCAGCGCCGCCAGTCCTAGCAATGAGCAGTTCTTC
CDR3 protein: CASSAASPSNEQFF

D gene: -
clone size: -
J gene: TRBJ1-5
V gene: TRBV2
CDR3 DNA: TGTGCCAGCAGTGAGGACCGACAGGGCAATCAGCCCCAGCATTTT
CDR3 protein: CASSEDRQGNQPQHF

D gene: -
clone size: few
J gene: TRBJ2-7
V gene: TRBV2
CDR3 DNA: TGTGCCAGCAGGACAGGCTACGAGCAGTACTTC
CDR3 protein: CASRTGYEQYF

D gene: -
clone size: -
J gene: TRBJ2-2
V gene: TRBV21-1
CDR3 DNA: TGTGCCAGCAGCAAGAGGGACAGTGAACAGTGTCGCCGGGAGCTGTTTTTT
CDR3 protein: CASSKRDSEQCRRELFF

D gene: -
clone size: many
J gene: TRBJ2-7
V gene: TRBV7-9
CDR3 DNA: TGTGCCAGCAGCTTTTTGAGCTCCTACGAGCAGTACTTC
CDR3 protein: CASSFLSSYEQYF

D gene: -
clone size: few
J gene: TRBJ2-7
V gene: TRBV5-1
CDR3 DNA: TGCGCCAGCAGCTTGGTGGAGGGATCGGGAACCTACGAGCAGTACTTC
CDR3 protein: CASSLVEGSGTYEQYF

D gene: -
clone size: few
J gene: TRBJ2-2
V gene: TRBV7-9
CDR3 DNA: TGTGCCAGCAGATACGCGAACACCGGGGAGCTGTTTTTT
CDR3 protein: CASRYANTGELFF

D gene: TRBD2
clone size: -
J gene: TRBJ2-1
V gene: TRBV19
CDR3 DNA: TGTGCCAGTAGTATACCGATAGCGGGAGCAGATGAGCAGTTCTTC
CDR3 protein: CASSIPIAGADEQFF

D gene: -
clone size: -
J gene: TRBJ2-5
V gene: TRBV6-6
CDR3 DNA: TGTGCCAGCAGTTATGCCTCGGCGGGGAAGACCCAGTACTTC
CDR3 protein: CASSYASAGKTQYF

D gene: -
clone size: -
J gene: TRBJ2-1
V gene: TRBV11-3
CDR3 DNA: TGTGCCAGCAGCTCCGGGACTGGAAGAGTCAGTGAGCAGTTCTTC
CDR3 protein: CASSSGTGRVSEQFF

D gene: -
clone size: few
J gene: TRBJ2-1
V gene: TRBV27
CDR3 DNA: TGTGCCAGCAGTTTATCGAGGGCCAGGGCGGCATCCAATGAGCAGTTCTTC
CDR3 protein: CASSLSRARAASNEQFF

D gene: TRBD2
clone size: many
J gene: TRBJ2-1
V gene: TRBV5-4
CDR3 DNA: TGTGCCAGCAGGCCGGGACTAGCGGACAGGACGTCCTACAATGAGCAGTTCTTC
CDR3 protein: CASRPGLADRTSYNEQFF

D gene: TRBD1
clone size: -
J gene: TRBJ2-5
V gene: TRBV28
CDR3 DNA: TGTGCCAGCAGTCCTACAGGGGCGTGGCAGACCCAGTACTTC
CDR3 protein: CASSPTGAWQTQYF

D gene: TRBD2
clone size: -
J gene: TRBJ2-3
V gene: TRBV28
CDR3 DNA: TGTGCCAGCATGACTAGCGTTCCAGATACGCAGTATTTT
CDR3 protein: CASMTSVPDTQYF

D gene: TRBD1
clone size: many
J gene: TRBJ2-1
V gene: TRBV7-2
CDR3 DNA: TGTGCCAGCAGCTTAACGACAGGGGCCAATGAGCAGTTCTTC
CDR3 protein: CASSLTTGANEQFF

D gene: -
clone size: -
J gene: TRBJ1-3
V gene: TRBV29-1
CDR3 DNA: TGCAGCGCCCAAACAGGCTCTGGAAACACCATATATTTT
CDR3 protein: CSAQTGSGNTIYF

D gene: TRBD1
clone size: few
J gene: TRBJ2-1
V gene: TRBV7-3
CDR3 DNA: TGTGCCAGCAGCCCCGCAGGGGGCTCCTACAATGAGCAGTTCTTC
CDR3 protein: CASSPAGGSYNEQFF

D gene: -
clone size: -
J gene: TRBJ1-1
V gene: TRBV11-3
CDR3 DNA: TGTGCCAGCAGCTTAGAAGTAGGGATGGAGGCTTTCTTT
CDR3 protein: CASSLEVGMEAFF

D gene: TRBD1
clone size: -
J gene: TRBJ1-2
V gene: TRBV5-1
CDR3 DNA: TGCGCCAGCAGCTCGGGACAGAGCTATGGCTACACCTTC
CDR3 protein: CASSSGQSYGYTF

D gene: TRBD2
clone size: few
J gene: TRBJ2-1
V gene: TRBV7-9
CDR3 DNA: TGTGCCAGCAGCTTTCGGTCCAGCGGGAGGAATGAGCAGTTCTTC
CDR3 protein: CASSFRSSGRNEQFF

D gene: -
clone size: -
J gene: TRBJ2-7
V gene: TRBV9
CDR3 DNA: TGTGCCAGCAGCGTAAGCTTGAGCTCCTACGAGCAGTACTTC
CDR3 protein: CASSVSLSSYEQYF